These T cell receptor beta chains were read from a single sample in a study of neoadjuvant anti-PD-1 for oral cavity cancer. The data were produced by immunoSEQ multiplex PCR, yet TCRdb's version contains in-frame clones alone and is incomplete. This table has approximately 16,000 clones, about 36% appearing once. The sample here was tumor tissue, taken after nivolumab (anti-PD-1) treatment. These receptors were obtained from a person aged 40-85 years with oral cavity squamous cell carcinoma. Both conserved end residues are part of each CDR3. Each record gives: clone size, CDR3 length, D gene, V gene, J gene, CDR3 DNA, CDR3 protein. The D gene is left open where the match is weak. Clone size appears in some rows only: once, few, many, or a class for an expanded clone.

>-|14|TRBD1|TRBV19|TRBJ2-1
TGTGCCAGTTCCAGGGGGCCCCTCTTGGGGGAGCAGTTCTTC
CASSRGPLLGEQFF
>few|13|TRBD1|TRBV2|TRBJ1-2
TGTGCCAGCAGTGTCGACAGGGGTAACGGCTACACCTTC
CASSVDRGNGYTF
>-|15|-|TRBV5-3|TRBJ1-5
TGTGCCAGAAGCGCCAGGGACAACCACAATCAGCCCCAGCATTTT
CARSARDNHNQPQHF
>-|16|TRBD1|TRBV11-2|TRBJ1-1
TGTGCCAGCAGCCCGCGGACAGGGAGAGGGAACACTGAAGCTTTCTTT
CASSPRTGRGNTEAFF
>-|15|-|TRBV10-1|TRBJ2-1
TGCGCCAGCAGTGAGTCTGGGGTTTGGTCAGATGAGCAGTTCTTC
CASSESGVWSDEQFF
>few|14|TRBD1|TRBV28|TRBJ2-7
TGTGCCAGCAGACGACAGGGTGACTCCTACGAGCAGTACTTC
CASRRQGDSYEQYF
>few|15|-|TRBV6-5|TRBJ1-6
TGTGCCAGCACCAGCGACAGAAGCTCATATTCACCCCTCCACTTT
CASTSDRSSYSPLHF
>few|16|-|TRBV15|TRBJ2-5
TGTGCCACCAGCAGAGGCAGAGGGGGGAAAGAGGAGACCCAGTACTTC
CATSRGRGGKEETQYF
>-|13|-|TRBV7-2|TRBJ1-2
TGTGCCAGCAGCTTAGAAGTTACGCGAGGCTACACCTTC
CASSLEVTRGYTF
>-|12|-|TRBV9|TRBJ2-3
TGTGCCAGCAGCGTAGACCAGTCCCCGCAGTATTTT
CASSVDQSPQYF
>-|13|-|TRBV7-3|TRBJ1-2
TGTGCCAGCAGCCGCCCGGGAGGTCATGGCTACACCTTC
CASSRPGGHGYTF
>few|15|-|TRBV10-3|TRBJ1-5
TGTGCCATCAGTGAGTCGTCAGGAAGAAATCAGCCCCAGCATTTT
CAISESSGRNQPQHF
>-|14|-|TRBV10-3|TRBJ1-1
TGTGCCATCAGGGGGGACGGAGGGAACACTGAAGCTTTCTTT
CAIRGDGGNTEAFF
>few|15|-|TRBV28|TRBJ1-2
TGTGCCAGCAGTCTGGCAGGCGGGGAGGTCTATGGCTACACCTTC
CASSLAGGEVYGYTF
>-|15|TRBD1|TRBV5-1|TRBJ2-7
TGTGCCAGCAGCTCAGACAGGACAGGAGTCTACGAGCAGTACTTC
CASSSDRTGVYEQYF
>few|15|-|TRBV19|TRBJ1-5
TGTGCCAGTAGTATGTCCAGGGCCGGAAATCAGCCCCAGCATTTT
CASSMSRAGNQPQHF
>-|12|-|TRBV5-1|TRBJ1-5
TGCGCCAGCACTCCAGTCAATCAGCCCCAGCATTTT
CASTPVNQPQHF
>few|15|-|TRBV6-5|TRBJ1-5
TGTGCCAGCACAGCCCGGGACTGGGGCAATCAGCCCCAGCATTTT
CASTARDWGNQPQHF
>once|15|-|TRBV27|TRBJ1-5
TGTGCCAGCAGGGCTACAGGGCCTAGCAATCAGCCCCAGCATTTT
CASRATGPSNQPQHF
>few|12|-|TRBV6-5|TRBJ1-1
TGTGCCAGCAGTAGGGGGTCCACTGAAGCTTTCTTT
CASSRGSTEAFF
>-|19|TRBD2|TRBV15|TRBJ2-6
TGTGCCACCAGCAGAGGGGGACTAGCGGGGGCAGCTGGGGCCAACGTCCTGACTTTC
CATSRGGLAGAAGANVLTF
>-|18|TRBD2|TRBV7-9|TRBJ2-7
TGTGCCAGCAGCCCAGGGGTTTTCGAGAAGCGGGGGGGCATCGAGCAGTACTTC
CASSPGVFEKRGGIEQYF
>-|15|-|TRBV10-3|TRBJ1-5
TGTGCCATCAGTGAGTCGGGACAAAACAATCAGCCCCAGCATTTT
CAISESGQNNQPQHF
>-|14|TRBD1|TRBV5-4|TRBJ1-2
TGTGCCAGCAGTCCGACAGGGCCTAACTATGGCTACACCTTC
CASSPTGPNYGYTF
>-|14|TRBD1|TRBV19|TRBJ2-5
TGTGCCAGTAGTCCTCGGACAGGGGTCGAGACCCAGTACTTC
CASSPRTGVETQYF
>few|17|-|TRBV5-8|TRBJ1-2
TGTGCCAGCAGCTTGAGGGCCAGGGTGAGGAGGGACTATGGCTACACCTTC
CASSLRARVRRDYGYTF
>many|12|-|TRBV10-3|TRBJ1-1
TGTGCCATCAGCCAGCTAAACACTGAAGCTTTCTTT
CAISQLNTEAFF
>-|14|-|TRBV18|TRBJ1-6
TGTGCCAGCTCACCAGCGCAGAATAATTCACCCCTCCACTTT
CASSPAQNNSPLHF
>few|14|-|TRBV9|TRBJ1-5
TGTGCCAGCAGCTCACAGGATAGCAATCAGCCCCAGCATTTT
CASSSQDSNQPQHF
>-|16|TRBD1|TRBV6-1|TRBJ2-3
TGTGCCAGCAGTGACCTCGACAGGGTTAGCACAGATACGCAGTATTTT
CASSDLDRVSTDTQYF
>-|17|-|TRBV15|TRBJ1-1
TGTGCCACCAGCAGCACCCAACAGGGCGGGATGAACACTGAAGCTTTCTTT
CATSSTQQGGMNTEAFF
>-|14|-|TRBV7-8|TRBJ2-6
TGTGCCAGCAGTCGGAGCTCTGGGGCCAACGTCCTGACTTTC
CASSRSSGANVLTF
>-|14|-|TRBV10-3|TRBJ1-3
TGTGCCATCAGTGAGTCTCGGGATGGAAACACCATATATTTT
CAISESRDGNTIYF
>-|15|-|TRBV12-5|TRBJ1-2
TGTGCTAGTGGCTACCCGACATGGTCCTGCTATGGCTACACCTTC
CASGYPTWSCYGYTF
>few|15|-|TRBV28|TRBJ2-4
TGTGCCAGCAGTTTGGTTGGGCGGGGTCAAAACATTCAGTACTTC
CASSLVGRGQNIQYF
>-|14|-|TRBV7-8|TRBJ2-4
TGTGCCAGCAGCTTAGCGTCTGTGAGAAACATTCAGTACTTC
CASSLASVRNIQYF
>-|14|TRBD1|TRBV7-2|TRBJ2-3
TGTGCCAGCAGCCGACAGGGGGCGACAGATACGCAGTATTTT
CASSRQGATDTQYF
>-|15|-|TRBV5-6|TRBJ2-1
TGTGCCAGCAGCTTGGTAGTCACTCGGCTCAATGAGCAGTTCTTC
CASSLVVTRLNEQFF
>-|18|TRBD2|TRBV19|TRBJ2-3
TGTGCCAGTAGTATAGATCCTGGGACTAGCGATAGCACAGATACGCAGTATTTT
CASSIDPGTSDSTDTQYF
>few|16|-|TRBV5-1|TRBJ1-6
TGCGCCAGCAGCTTGGAGGGGCTCCCACCTAATTCACCCCTCCACTTT
CASSLEGLPPNSPLHF
>few|16|-|TRBV4-3|TRBJ2-2
TGCGCCAGCAGCCCAGGTGAGGGAACGAACACCGGGGAGCTGTTTTTT
CASSPGEGTNTGELFF
>few|14|-|TRBV7-3|TRBJ1-1
TGTGCCAGCAGCTTACATCAGGGGACCACTGAAGCTTTCTTT
CASSLHQGTTEAFF